This is a list of T cell receptor beta chains from one sample in a study of graft-versus-host responses after intestinal transplantation. The data were produced by immunoSEQ multiplex PCR, yet TCRdb's version contains in-frame clones alone and is incomplete. The data contain approximately 9,800 clones, 36% of them singletons. This material consisted of alloreactive CD8+ T cells from a mixed lymphocyte reaction culture, taken before intestinal transplant. All receptors come from a human patient who received an intestinal transplant. Both conserved end residues are part of each CDR3. D genes are given only for firm matches. Not every row has a clone size; where given, it reads once, few, many or a size class.

J: TRBJ2-7
D: .
size: .
V: TRBV4-1
CDR3: CASSQVVASTYEQYF
DNA: TGCGCCAGCAGCCAAGTAGTAGCGTCAACCTACGAGCAGTACTTC

J: TRBJ2-5
D: .
size: few
V: TRBV4-1
CDR3: CASSPGGQGEMETQYF
DNA: TGCGCCAGCAGCCCAGGGGGGCAGGGGGAAATGGAGACCCAGTACTTC

J: TRBJ2-1
D: TRBD1
size: .
V: TRBV6-5
CDR3: CASSYLGQGNEQFF
DNA: TGTGCCAGCAGTTACCTGGGACAGGGCAATGAGCAGTTCTTC

J: TRBJ2-7
D: .
size: .
V: TRBV6-1
CDR3: CASSKTGWSSYEQYF
DNA: TGTGCCAGCAGTAAAACAGGGTGGAGCTCCTACGAGCAGTACTTC

J: TRBJ1-1
D: .
size: .
V: TRBV7-8
CDR3: CASSVDTVNTEAFF
DNA: TGTGCCAGCAGCGTAGATACAGTGAACACTGAAGCTTTCTTT

J: TRBJ2-5
D: TRBD2
size: .
V: TRBV28
CDR3: CASSLPRTVLKLAGGSQETQYF
DNA: TGTGCCAGCAGTTTACCGCGGACAGTTCTTAAACTAGCGGGAGGATCACAAGAGACCCAGTACTTC

J: TRBJ2-3
D: .
size: few
V: TRBV7-6
CDR3: CASSSLGGTDTQYF
DNA: TGTGCCAGCAGCTCCTTGGGCGGGACAGATACGCAGTATTTT

J: TRBJ2-1
D: .
size: .
V: TRBV7-9
CDR3: CASSLVTLRTARLEQFF
DNA: TGTGCCAGCAGCTTAGTTACTTTGCGGACAGCACGTCTGGAGCAGTTCTTC

J: TRBJ1-2
D: .
size: medium-sized
V: TRBV30
CDR3: CAWSVRGVGGYTF
DNA: TGTGCCTGGAGTGTGCGGGGGGTAGGTGGCTACACCTTC

J: TRBJ2-1
D: TRBD2
size: .
V: TRBV5-6
CDR3: CASSLISGRSYEQFF
DNA: TGTGCCAGCAGCTTGATTAGCGGGAGAAGCTATGAGCAGTTCTTC

J: TRBJ2-2
D: TRBD2
size: .
V: TRBV9
CDR3: CASSTGLVPGELFF
DNA: TGTGCCAGCAGCACCGGACTAGTCCCCGGGGAGCTGTTTTTT

J: TRBJ1-2
D: TRBD1
size: medium-sized
V: TRBV19
CDR3: CASGQGDGYTF
DNA: TGTGCCAGTGGACAGGGCGATGGCTACACCTTC

J: TRBJ1-1
D: .
size: .
V: TRBV14
CDR3: CASSTRDTQGAEAFF
DNA: TGTGCCAGCAGCACTCGGGACACCCAAGGGGCTGAAGCTTTCTTT

J: TRBJ1-4
D: TRBD1
size: few
V: TRBV28
CDR3: CASSSLGTAENEKLFF
DNA: TGTGCCAGCAGTTCACTCGGGACAGCTGAAAATGAAAAACTGTTTTTT

J: TRBJ1-5
D: TRBD1
size: .
V: TRBV28
CDR3: CASTPGQGGQPQHF
DNA: TGTGCCAGCACCCCGGGACAGGGGGGTCAGCCCCAGCATTTT

J: TRBJ2-1
D: .
size: medium-sized
V: TRBV15
CDR3: CATSPQEGPSSYNEQFF
DNA: TGTGCCACCAGCCCCCAGGAGGGTCCCAGCTCCTACAATGAGCAGTTCTTC

J: TRBJ2-5
D: TRBD2
size: .
V: TRBV7-9
CDR3: CASSELTSGYPSAETQYF
DNA: TGTGCCAGCAGCGAATTGACTAGCGGGTACCCCTCCGCAGAGACCCAGTACTTC

J: TRBJ1-5
D: .
size: .
V: TRBV6-5
CDR3: CASSEWQDQPQHF
DNA: TGTGCCAGCAGTGAGTGGCAGGATCAGCCCCAGCATTTT

J: TRBJ2-3
D: .
size: .
V: TRBV6-1
CDR3: CAQRRATTDTQYF
DNA: TGTGCCCAAAGGCGGGCGACCACAGATACGCAGTATTTT

J: TRBJ2-7
D: .
size: few
V: TRBV2
CDR3: CSRQATANDFYEQYF
DNA: TGTTCCAGGCAGGCGACGGCAAACGATTTCTACGAGCAGTACTTC

J: TRBJ2-1
D: .
size: medium-sized
V: TRBV7-6
CDR3: CASSANAQGGYNEQFF
DNA: TGTGCCAGCAGCGCAAACGCACAGGGGGGGTACAATGAGCAGTTCTTC

J: TRBJ2-7
D: .
size: .
V: TRBV2
CDR3: CASRGGSPYEQYF
DNA: TGTGCCTCGAGGGGGGGCAGCCCCTACGAGCAGTACTTC

J: TRBJ2-3
D: .
size: .
V: TRBV11-1
CDR3: CASSPWQGHTDTQYF
DNA: TGTGCCAGCAGCCCCTGGCAGGGACACACAGATACGCAGTATTTT

J: TRBJ2-7
D: TRBD2
size: medium-sized
V: TRBV29-1
CDR3: CSVVDSGSSYEQYF
DNA: TGCAGCGTTGTCGACAGCGGGAGCTCCTACGAGCAGTACTTC

J: TRBJ1-4
D: .
size: medium-sized
V: TRBV5-6
CDR3: CASSLAADRLYEKLFF
DNA: TGTGCCAGCAGCTTGGCAGCCGACAGGCTGTATGAAAAACTGTTTTTT

J: TRBJ1-6
D: .
size: .
V: TRBV7-8
CDR3: CASSLTGASYNSPLHF
DNA: TGTGCCAGCAGCTTGACAGGAGCGAGCTATAATTCACCCCTCCACTTT

J: TRBJ1-2
D: .
size: .
V: TRBV6-5
CDR3: CASSYSGDNYGYTF
DNA: TGTGCCAGCAGTTACTCCGGGGATAACTATGGCTACACCTTC

J: TRBJ2-3
D: .
size: .
V: TRBV6-1
CDR3: CASSVQQGGGDTQYF
DNA: TGTGCCAGCAGTGTCCAACAGGGGGGGGGAGATACGCAGTATTTT

J: TRBJ2-1
D: .
size: .
V: TRBV4-1
CDR3: CASSQKGGNEQFF
DNA: TGCGCCAGCAGCCAAAAAGGAGGGAATGAGCAGTTCTTC

J: TRBJ2-7
D: TRBD1
size: .
V: TRBV18
CDR3: CASSPTGSDEQYF
DNA: TGTGCCAGCTCACCGACAGGGTCGGACGAGCAGTACTTC

J: TRBJ1-2
D: .
size: few
V: TRBV28
CDR3: CASSFYRDGDYGYTF
DNA: TGTGCCAGCAGTTTCTACAGGGACGGAGACTATGGCTACACCTTC

J: TRBJ2-1
D: .
size: .
V: TRBV5-1
CDR3: CASSFFVRGHEQFF
DNA: TGCGCCAGCAGCTTCTTCGTCAGGGGTCATGAGCAGTTCTTC

J: TRBJ2-3
D: TRBD1
size: .
V: TRBV7-9
CDR3: CASEDRGNSDTQYF
DNA: TGTGCCAGCGAGGACAGGGGGAATTCAGATACGCAGTATTTT

J: TRBJ2-3
D: TRBD2
size: .
V: TRBV7-9
CDR3: CASSSAGGLGHTTQYF
DNA: TGTGCCAGCAGCTCGGCCGGGGGACTAGGGCATACTACGCAGTATTTT

J: TRBJ2-7
D: .
size: .
V: TRBV5-5
CDR3: CASTLGGYEQYF
DNA: TGTGCCAGCACACTGGGGGGTTACGAGCAGTACTTC

J: TRBJ1-1
D: .
size: .
V: TRBV7-9
CDR3: CASSWGGTEAFF
DNA: TGTGCCAGCAGCTGGGGGGGAACTGAAGCTTTCTTT

J: TRBJ2-3
D: TRBD2
size: .
V: TRBV7-2
CDR3: CASSLLAGKSTDTQYF
DNA: TGTGCCAGCAGCTTATTAGCGGGAAAGAGCACAGATACGCAGTATTTT

J: TRBJ1-1
D: .
size: .
V: TRBV11-2
CDR3: CASSLVREGNTEAFF
DNA: TGTGCCAGCAGCTTAGTACGGGAGGGCAACACTGAAGCTTTCTTT

J: TRBJ1-1
D: .
size: .
V: TRBV6-5
CDR3: CASSYNSGIAEAFF
DNA: TGTGCCAGCAGTTATAATTCAGGGATTGCTGAAGCTTTCTTT

J: TRBJ2-1
D: .
size: few
V: TRBV2
CDR3: CASKRAGAEQFF
DNA: TGTGCCAGCAAGCGAGCGGGCGCTGAGCAGTTCTTC

J: TRBJ1-1
D: .
size: .
V: TRBV7-9
CDR3: CASSSRVRGFF
DNA: TGTGCCAGCAGCTCCAGGGTGCGAGGTTTCTTT

J: TRBJ1-5
D: .
size: once
V: TRBV13
CDR3: CASSLRGRGGNQPQHF
DNA: TGTGCCAGCAGCTTACGCGGCAGGGGCGGCAATCAGCCCCAGCATTTT

J: TRBJ2-1
D: TRBD1
size: .
V: TRBV2
CDR3: CASGQGGFYNEQFF
DNA: TGTGCCAGTGGACAGGGTGGATTCTACAATGAGCAGTTCTTC

J: TRBJ2-6
D: TRBD1
size: .
V: TRBV9
CDR3: CASSSPSGTDITPGANVLTF
DNA: TGTGCCAGCAGCTCCCCCTCCGGGACAGACATCACCCCAGGGGCCAACGTCCTGACTTTC

J: TRBJ2-7
D: .
size: .
V: TRBV5-4
CDR3: CASSGPGYEQYF
DNA: TGTGCCAGCAGTGGCCCGGGCTACGAGCAGTACTTC

J: TRBJ1-1
D: .
size: medium-sized
V: TRBV10-3
CDR3: CAITGGVNTEAFF
DNA: TGTGCCATTACAGGTGGAGTGAACACTGAAGCTTTCTTT

J: TRBJ1-6
D: TRBD1
size: medium-sized
V: TRBV2
CDR3: CASTTKTGGAGSPLHF
DNA: TGTGCCAGCACGACCAAGACAGGGGGCGCCGGTTCACCCCTCCACTTT

J: TRBJ2-7
D: TRBD2
size: once
V: TRBV28
CDR3: CASSLGVGGIEQYF
DNA: TGTGCCAGCAGTTTAGGGGTGGGAGGGATCGAGCAGTACTTC

J: TRBJ2-3
D: .
size: few
V: TRBV9
CDR3: CASSTSKSTDTQYF
DNA: TGTGCCAGCAGCACTTCCAAAAGCACAGATACGCAGTATTTT

J: TRBJ2-2
D: .
size: once
V: TRBV2
CDR3: CASSVPGEEGAGGELFF
DNA: TGTGCCAGCAGTGTCCCGGGGGAGGAGGGGGCAGGCGGGGAGCTGTTTTTT

J: TRBJ2-3
D: .
size: .
V: TRBV28
CDR3: CASSPPPSTDTQYF
DNA: TGTGCCAGCTCCCCTCCCCCTAGCACAGATACGCAGTATTTT

J: TRBJ2-1
D: .
size: .
V: TRBV9
CDR3: CASSRAGAGDEQFF
DNA: TGTGCCAGCAGCAGAGCGGGCGCCGGGGATGAGCAGTTCTTC

J: TRBJ2-3
D: TRBD2
size: few
V: TRBV19
CDR3: CASSMTAGGTDTQYF
DNA: TGTGCCAGTAGTATGACGGCGGGGGGGACAGATACGCAGTATTTT

J: TRBJ2-3
D: TRBD2
size: .
V: TRBV30
CDR3: CAWSVGSGGALDTQYF
DNA: TGTGCCTGGAGTGTAGGTAGCGGGGGGGCCTTAGATACGCAGTATTTT